One and the same sample provided the 28 T cell receptor beta chains below, sequenced in a study of radiotherapy plus CTLA-4 blockade in lung cancer. Here immunoSEQ multiplex PCR was the method, and the copy in TCRdb shows in-frame clones only, minus some. The data contain 95,000 to 150,000 clones, approximately 90% of them singletons. The sample in question was peripheral blood, obtained from a patient treated with radiotherapy plus ipilimumab. These TCRs come from a human donor with non-small cell lung cancer that progressed on radiotherapy plus ipilimumab.

The chain recombines TRBV19 with TRBJ2-3; TRBD2 agrees at 9 bases. Looked up from germline, CDR1 is LNHDA and CDR2 is SQIVND (reference sequence). This CDR3 has 15 amino acids. V dropped 5 bases and J dropped 3; count of bases not matched to a gene: 6. The CDR3 DNA reads as TGTGCCAGTAGTGCATGGACTAGCGCTACAGATACGCAGTATTTT. Protein sequence: CASSAWTSATDTQYF.

The V gene is TRBV9, the J gene TRBJ1-2; D remains ambiguous. Between the trimmed V and J ends, which lost 4 bases and 7 bases, there was a span of 23 bases. The length of the CDR3 is 16 residues. Germline loops: CDR1 SGDLS, CDR2 YYNGEE. The CDR3 bases are TGTGCCAGCAGCTACTTATGTGGGGAAGGTTTCTGTGGCTACACCTTC. It codes for CASSYLCGEGFCGYTF.

The V call is TRBV7-9, the J call TRBJ2-1; a possible D gene is TRBD2 (6 bases). V was cut by 8 bases and J by 1 base, with 12 bases left in between. CDR3 length equals 14 residues. Germline lookup yields CDR1 SEHNR and CDR2 FQNEAQ (reference sequence). CDR3: CASVTRDSYNEQFF. CDR3 sequence (DNA): TGTGCCAGCGTAACGCGGGATTCCTACAATGAGCAGTTCTTC.

In DNA form, the CDR3 reads TGTGCCAGCAGCTTAGTGAAGGGGTACAGAACTCCAAGCTCCTACGAGCAGTACTTC. Protein: CASSLVKGYRTPSSYEQYF. V is TRBV11-3 and J is TRBJ2-7; D possibly corresponds to TRBD1 (5 bases). Germline-derived CDR1 and CDR2 are SGHNT and YENEEA. The CDR3 length is 19 residues. Trimming cost V 1 base and J 0 bases, with 22 bases left between them.

This clone was picked up a small number of times. The chain is built from TRBV7-3 and TRBJ1-2; no definite D call. The germline V gene encodes CDR1 SGHTA and CDR2 FQGTGA. There are 15 residues in the CDR3. Trimming removed 0 bases from V and 1 base from J, with 9 bases in between. The CDR3 loop reads CASSLTSASNYGYTF. DNA of the CDR3: TGTGCCAGCAGCTTAACTTCCGCCAGTAACTATGGCTACACCTTC. The variable domain in full, completed from reference TRBV7-3 and TRBJ1-2, reads GAGVSQTPSNKVTEKGKYVELRCDPISGHTALYWYRQSLGQGPEFLIYFQGTGAADDSGLPNDRFFAVRPEGSVSTLKIQRTERGDSAVYLCASSLTSASNYGYTFGSGTRLTVV.

The chain combines TRBV5-1 with TRBJ2-1; D is unclear. The CDR3 is made up of 12 amino acids. Trimming left V 2 bases short and J 9 bases short, with 9 bases between. From germline, CDR1 is SGHRS and CDR2 YFSETQ. The CDR3 reads CASSFLGLEQFF. In nucleotides, the CDR3 is TGCGCCAGCAGCTTCTTGGGCCTTGAGCAGTTCTTC.

This chain connects TRBV9 to TRBJ2-3; TRBD2 matches 7 bases. Germline CDR1 reads SGDLS; CDR2 reads YYNGEE. The V segment lost 3 bases and the J segment 0 bases; nucleotides outside the gene matches: 7. This CDR3 region has 16 residues. The CDR3 DNA follows: TGTGCCAGCAGCGCACCGGGACTACAGAGCACAGATACGCAGTATTTT. The encoded protein is CASSAPGLQSTDTQYF.

The chain uses TRBV27 and TRBJ2-2; no reliable D call. Trimming took 0 bases from V and 2 from J, leaving 1 base between them. Germline values: CDR1 MNHEY, CDR2 SMNVEV (reference sequence). This CDR3 is built from 13 residues. The CDR3 protein is CASSLSNTGELFF. The DNA of the CDR3 is TGTGCCAGCAGTTTATCAAACACCGGGGAGCTGTTTTTT.

The genes are TRBV4-1 and TRBJ2-7, with 8 positions matching TRBD1. This CDR3 contains 18 residues. V lost 0 bases and J lost 5; bases outside the gene matches: 15. Per germline, CDR1 MGHRA and CDR2 YSYEKL. DNA of the CDR3: TGCGCCAGCAGCCAAGATCAGGGTGGACAGGGAGGTACCGACGAGCAGTACTTC. Encoded protein: CASSQDQGGQGGTDEQYF.

The CDR3 DNA reads TGCGCCAGCAGCCCCGTACCGCTTGTCTCTGGAAACACCATATATTTT. It specifies CASSPVPLVSGNTIYF. This chain connects TRBV4-1 to TRBJ1-3, with D hard to call. The CDR3 is made up of 16 amino acids. Trimming pared 4 bases from V and 0 bases from J, leaving 13 bases between. Germline V gene data show CDR1 as MGHRA and CDR2 as YSYEKL.

The rearrangement joins TRBV7-6 to TRBJ2-7; 11 positions match TRBD2. Germline trimming cut 4 bases from V and 3 bases from J; bases unmatched to any gene: 2. The CDR3 is 14 residues long. The germline V gene has CDR1 SGHVS and CDR2 FNYEAQ. CDR3 loop: CASSSGLAGYEQYF. CDR3 DNA sequence: TGTGCCAGCAGCTCAGGACTAGCGGGCTACGAGCAGTACTTC.

This chain uses TRBV19 with TRBJ2-3, with 7 bases aligning to TRBD1. V gave up 6 bases and J gave up 5 bases; unmatched junction bases: 11. Germline V lookup: CDR1 LNHDA, CDR2 SQIVND (reference sequence). This CDR3 has 15 residues. CDR3 DNA: TGTGCCAGTAGAATCCAACAGGGGCCCCAAGATACGCAGTATTTT. Amino acids: CASRIQQGPQDTQYF. Full variable domain (rest looked up from reference TRBV19 and TRBJ2-3): DGGITQSPKYLFRKEGQNVTLSCEQNLNHDAMYWYRQDPGQGLRLIYYSQIVNDFQKGDIAEGYSVSREKKESFPLTVTSAQKNPTAFYLCASRIQQGPQDTQYFGPGTRLTVL.

V gene TRBV5-1 combines with J gene TRBJ2-3; D call uncertain. The CDR3 loop spans 15 amino acids. The ends were cut back, 4 bases at V and 4 bases at J, with 16 bases in the middle. CDR1 is SGHRS, CDR2 YFSETQ, per germline. The DNA for the CDR3 is TGCGCCAGCAGCCCAGGTTGGACCCTTCCAGATACGCAGTATTTT. Its translation: CASSPGWTLPDTQYF. Full variable domain (outside the CDR3, taken from reference TRBV5-1 and TRBJ2-3): KAGVTQTPRYLIKTRGQQVTLSCSPISGHRSVSWYQQTPGQGLQFLFEYFSETQRNKGNFPGRFSGRQFSNSRSEMNVSTLELGDSALYLCASSPGWTLPDTQYFGPGTRLTVL.

The chain has TRBV5-1 and TRBJ2-7; tentative D call: TRBD2 (6 bases). CDR1 and CDR2 from the germline V gene are SGHRS and YFSETQ. The CDR3 sequence is 15 residues long. The V end lost 0 bases, the J end lost 4 bases, and 14 bases lay between the germline ends. Written as DNA, the CDR3 is TGCGCCAGCAGCTTGGGCGCCGTGGAGGGGTACGAGCAGTACTTC. Translating gives CASSLGAVEGYEQYF.

The rearrangement joins TRBV27 to TRBJ2-3; the match to TRBD1 covers 10 bases. CDR1 MNHEY and CDR2 SMNVEV come from the germline V gene (reference sequence). With V trimmed by 5 bases and J by 4 bases, 9 bases remained unmatched. The CDR3 sequence is 16 residues long. CDR3 DNA: TGTGCCAGCAGTCTTAAGACAGGGGGCGCTCCAGATACGCAGTATTTT. Translated: CASSLKTGGAPDTQYF.

The chain has TRBV5-6 and TRBJ2-2; no clear D gene. The length of the CDR3 is 16 residues. Germline CDR1 and CDR2: SGHDT and YYEEEE. The ends were cut back, 0 bases at V and 4 bases at J, with 13 bases in the middle. CDR3 nucleotide sequence: TGTGCCAGCAGCTTGGGTAATCAATATCCCACCGGGGAGCTGTTTTTT. Translation: CASSLGNQYPTGELFF.

The J gene is TRBJ2-1, the V gene TRBV29-1; D may match TRBD1 or TRBD2 (5 bases each). This CDR3 has 14 amino acids. V lost 6 bases to trimming and J lost 8 bases, with 20 bases between them. The germline CDR1 and CDR2 sequences are SQVTM and ANQGSEA. The CDR3 here is CSVPPGPPAYEQFF. CDR3 in DNA: TGCAGCGTACCACCGGGACCCCCGGCCTATGAGCAGTTCTTC.

The chain employs TRBV5-1 and TRBJ1-5; the D gene is possibly TRBD1 (6 bases). Looked up from germline, CDR1 is SGHRS and CDR2 is YFSETQ. CDR3 length: 15 amino acids. V lost 1 base, J lost 1 base, and 9 bases lay in between. The CDR3 region has the DNA TGCGCCAGCAGCTTGACAGGGAAAAGCAATCAGCCCCAGCATTTT. Amino acids: CASSLTGKSNQPQHF.

The chain carries TRBV5-1 and TRBJ1-2; 8 bases agree with TRBD1. There are 12 residues in the CDR3. The junction had 3 bases not matched to a gene; V was cut back by 5 bases and J by 6 bases. The germline V gene encodes CDR1 SGHRS and CDR2 YFSETQ. The CDR3 sequence is CASSTDRDGYTF. The CDR3, as DNA: TGCGCCAGCAGTACGGACAGGGATGGCTACACCTTC. The variable domain in full, completed from reference TRBV5-1 and TRBJ1-2, reads KAGVTQTPRYLIKTRGQQVTLSCSPISGHRSVSWYQQTPGQGLQFLFEYFSETQRNKGNFPGRFSGRQFSNSRSEMNVSTLELGDSALYLCASSTDRDGYTFGSGTRLTVV.

This rearrangement joins TRBV4-1 to TRBJ2-7, with 9 bases that match TRBD1. Germline V gene sequence: CDR1 MGHRA, CDR2 YSYEKL. Trimming cost V 2 bases and J 5 bases; bases outside gene matches: 7. The CDR3 has 15 residues. Here the CDR3 reads CASSQYPGQGNEQYF. CDR3 sequence (DNA): TGCGCCAGCAGCCAATACCCGGGACAGGGTAACGAGCAGTACTTC.

This sequence joins TRBV10-3 and TRBJ2-5; 7 bases agree with TRBD1. The J call could be wrong; TRBJ2-7 is a better fit for the DNA end. CDR3 length: 13 residues. Germline V gives CDR1 ENHRY, CDR2 SYGVKD. The CDR3 region is CAIRDTGAHEQYF. The CDR3 DNA is TGTGCCATCAGGGATACAGGGGCCCACGAGCAGTACTTC.

This clone was detected a few times. The chain employs TRBV6-6 and TRBJ1-2; D is undetermined. Trimming removed 5 bases from V and 3 bases from J, with 7 bases in between. The germline V gene has CDR1 MNHNY and CDR2 SVGAGI (reference sequence). The CDR3 has 12 residues. CDR3 nucleotides: TGTGCCAGCAGTAGGGCTGACTATGGCTACACCTTC. It encodes CASSRADYGYTF.

In regard to this clone: The junction and the germline gene differ at one end; a read error may be behind it. This sequence joins TRBV10-2 and TRBJ1-4; no clear D. Germline assignment: CDR1 WSHSY and CDR2 SAAADI. The CDR3 loop spans 15 amino acids. CDR3 in DNA: TGCGCCAGCGGTGACCCAACGACAACTAATGAAAAACTGTTTTTT. This translates into CASGDPTTTNEKLFF.

The chain recombines TRBV4-1 with TRBJ2-7; 16 nucleotides line up with TRBD2. The germline V gene encodes CDR1 MGHRA and CDR2 YSYEKL. This CDR3 has 15 residues. With V trimmed by 8 bases and J by 7 bases, 8 bases remained unmatched. The CDR3 coding sequence is TGCGCCAGCGGACCATTGGGACTAGCGGGAGGGGAGCAGTACTTC. Encoded protein: CASGPLGLAGGEQYF.

The V call is TRBV19, the J call TRBJ2-3, with D unresolved. This CDR3 is 13 amino acids long. Per germline, CDR1 LNHDA and CDR2 SQIVND (reference sequence). Trimming pared 5 bases from V and 4 bases from J, leaving 10 bases between. The CDR3 DNA reads as TGTGCCAGTAGTTCCTCTGGTGCAGATACGCAGTATTTT. This encodes CASSSSGADTQYF.

V gene TRBV2 combines with J gene TRBJ2-7; TRBD2 aligns across 12 bases. Germline V CDR1 and CDR2: SNHLY, FYNNEI. The V and J ends lost 8 bases and 1 base, in that order; junction bases with no gene match: 15. The CDR3 length is 18 residues. The CDR3, as DNA: TGTGCCAGCTCCGAGACTAGCGGGAGCCCCGAAGAGTCCTACGAGCAGTACTTC. Amino acids: CASSETSGSPEESYEQYF.

DNA for the CDR3: TGTGCCAGTAGTACGACAGGAAACATTCAGTACTTC. Encoded protein: CASSTTGNIQYF. The rearrangement uses TRBV19 and TRBJ2-4; maybe TRBD1 (6 bases). Germline V gene sequence: CDR1 LNHDA, CDR2 SQIVND (reference sequence). The CDR3 length is 12 residues. V gave up 4 bases and J gave up 6 bases, with 7 bases separating them.

CDR3 DNA sequence: TGTGCCAGCAGCCCGAGCCGGGACAGGGGGCGCGGTGGCTACACCTTC. Translating it yields CASSPSRDRGRGGYTF. The chain employs TRBV11-2 and TRBJ1-2; 12 positions match TRBD1. Germline assignment: CDR1 SGHAT and CDR2 FQNNGV. V shed 5 bases and J 7 bases; nucleotides not matched to a gene: 11. CDR3 length: 16 amino acids. Combining the CDR3 with reference TRBV11-2 and TRBJ1-2 gives the whole variable domain EAGVAQSPRYKIIEKRQSVAFWCNPISGHATLYWYQQILGQGPKLLIQFQNNGVVDDSQLPKDRFSAERLKGVDSTLKIQPAKLEDSAVYLCASSPSRDRGRGGYTFGSGTRLTVV.